This T cell receptor (beta chain) was captured by sequencing in a study of CD8+ T cells in alopecia areata. Study context: Patients in the treated group were given tofacitinib by mouth, 5 to 10 mg twice a day. Broader study findings: With just one nonresponder, it is still uncertain whether baseline CD8+ expansion relates to response.

As for treatment: oral pan-JAK inhibitor, 5-10 mg twice daily. Alopecia areata patients provided lesional scalp punch biopsies and peripheral blood. Once RNA had been extracted, it was reverse transcribed into cDNA to act as the sequencing template. The assay was immunoSEQ multiplex PCR, and TCRdb's table has in-frame clones only and misses some. The table lists roughly 92,000 clones, about three quarters of them singletons. Comment on this clone: Its cognate antigen is unknown.

This TCR derives from a human donor with alopecia areata. Sequencing was performed on CD8+ T cells sorted from blood, taken around week 42, from a patient treated with tofacitinib.

This CDR3 is CASSLVSAQNYGYTF. CDR3 DNA: TGTGCCAGCAGCTTAGTCTCGGCCCAGAACTATGGCTACACCTTC. This chain links TRBV11-2 with TRBJ1-2; D not resolved. CDR3 length: 15 amino acids. V lost 1 base and J lost 2, with 11 bases in between. Germline CDR1 is SGHAT and CDR2 is FQNNGV.